This T cell receptor (beta chain) was found in a study of molecular identifiers for immune sequencing clone quantification. V was shortened by 3 bases and J by 8 bases, with 19 bases between the two germline ends. CDR3 length: 14 amino acids. CDR1 SQVTM and CDR2 ANQGSEA come from the germline V gene. TCRdb re-called the PCR reads through MiXCR, storing one row per CDR3 protein. The sample includes about 54,000 distinct CDR3 sequences, under 30% of them seen just once. This clonotype was seen only a few times. The rearrangement uses TRBV29-1 and TRBJ1-2; no firm D call. The clonotype was recovered from a human donor in good health. Some libraries in this study had Jurkat cell RNA spiked in. The sequenced sample consisted of naive CD8+ T cells from blood, with Jurkat cell RNA spiked in. The subset here: FACS-sorted CD8+CD4-CCR7+CD45RA+ naive T cells. CDR3 sequence: CSVDEANLFLGYTF. CDR3 bases: TGCAGCGTTGACGAGGCCAACTTATTTCTAGGCTACACCTTC.